These 16 T cell receptor beta chains were all obtained from the same sample, sequenced in a study of T cell responses to AZD1222 COVID-19 vaccine. Some clones are missing from TCRdb's copy, which holds only in-frame ones; the method was immunoSEQ multiplex PCR. The sample lists about 57,000 clones, 65% to 90% occurring once. This specimen consisted of peripheral blood, obtained on day 0 of AZD1222 vaccination. All receptors derive from an adult in good health.

Of note for this clone: As the CDR3 is not closed by the conserved phenylalanine or tryptophan, this likely results from a read error. The limits of the CDR3 on the DNA are not certain, so only TCRdb's listed CDR3 is given. The chain is built from TRBV4-1 and TRBJ2-7; the tabulated D call, TRBD1, remains unverified against the DNA. CDR1 and CDR2 from the germline V gene are MGHRA and YSYEKL. Counting both end residues, the CDR3 totals 12 amino acids. CDR3 region: CASSQDSPNRPL.

On this clone itself: This sample also contains other DNA sequences that code for the same CDR3. V gene TRBV5-1 combines with J gene TRBJ2-3; 7 bases map to TRBD2. The V gene end was trimmed by 2 bases and the J gene end by 0 bases; junction bases not matched to a gene: 3. Germline lookup yields CDR1 SGHRS and CDR2 YFSETQ. This CDR3 is 15 amino acids long. The CDR3 DNA reads TGCGCCAGCAGCTTACTAGCGTCTAGCACAGATACGCAGTATTTT. Translation gives CASSLLASSTDTQYF. The variable domain in full, completed from reference TRBV5-1 and TRBJ2-3, reads KAGVTQTPRYLIKTRGQQVTLSCSPISGHRSVSWYQQTPGQGLQFLFEYFSETQRNKGNFPGRFSGRQFSNSRSEMNVSTLELGDSALYLCASSLLASSTDTQYFGPGTRLTVL.

This sequence joins TRBV2 and TRBJ2-2, with D uncertain. The CDR3 loop spans 14 amino acids. Trimming cost V 4 bases and J 4 bases, with 10 bases left between them. Germline-derived CDR1 and CDR2 are SNHLY and FYNNEI. The CDR3: CASSGHESTGELFF. CDR3 DNA: TGTGCCAGCAGTGGACATGAAAGCACCGGGGAGCTGTTTTTT.

In its sample, this clone was seen a few times. CDR3 region: CASSDRGLGYNEQFF. DNA for the CDR3: TGTGCCAGCAGTGACAGGGGGCTAGGCTACAATGAGCAGTTCTTC. The chain uses TRBV6-2 or TRBV6-3 and TRBJ2-1, with 10 bases lining up with TRBD1. V was pared by 5 bases and J by 3 bases, with 4 bases of the junction left unmatched. The CDR3 contains 15 residues. Germline V gene lookup returns CDR1 MNHEY and CDR2 SVGEGT.

The chain carries TRBV6-5 and TRBJ2-3; D uncertain. The V and J ends lost 6 bases and 2 bases respectively, with 12 bases between them. Germline assignment: CDR1 MNHEY and CDR2 SVGAGI. The CDR3 contains 14 residues. The CDR3: CASRSGRFTDTQYF. The CDR3 DNA sequence: TGTGCCAGCAGGTCAGGACGGTTCACAGATACGCAGTATTTT.

The chain carries TRBV20-1 and TRBJ2-5, with D possibly TRBD2 on 5 matching bases. Germline CDR1 reads DFQATT; CDR2 reads SNEGSKA (reference sequence). The length of the CDR3 is 13 residues. V was pared by 3 bases and J by 5 bases, with 13 bases between. CDR3 residues: CSASRGFGETQYF. Written as DNA, the CDR3 is TGCAGTGCTAGTCGAGGGTTTGGCGAGACCCAGTACTTC.

This chain joins TRBV6-5 and TRBJ2-2; the D gene could be TRBD1 or TRBD2 (6 bases each). The CDR3 runs to 15 residues. CDR1 is MNHEY, CDR2 SVGAGI, per germline. Trimming took off 11 bases at V and 2 bases at J, with 18 bases between the two ends. The CDR3 protein is CAASKGGANTGELFF. The CDR3 nucleotides are TGTGCCGCTTCGAAGGGGGGCGCTAACACCGGGGAGCTGTTTTTT.

The chain employs TRBV19 and TRBJ2-2; D is unclear. Germline-derived CDR1 and CDR2 are LNHDA and SQIVND (reference sequence). The V end was cut by 3 bases, the J end by 6 bases, with 8 bases between. There are 13 residues in the CDR3. CDR3 amino acids: CASSIKSAGELFF. The CDR3 nucleotides read TGTGCCAGTAGTATTAAATCGGCCGGGGAGCTGTTTTTT.

This clone appeared once. V is TRBV7-9 and J is TRBJ2-1; 12 bases are a match to TRBD2. Trimming cost V 0 bases and J 4 bases; bases outside gene matches: 10. Germline CDR1 and CDR2: SEHNR and FQNEAQ (reference sequence). The CDR3 contains 19 residues. The CDR3 DNA sequence: TGTGCCAGCAGCTTAGCTTCTTTCTGGACTAGCGGGGCGTACAATGAGCAGTTCTTC. This encodes CASSLASFWTSGAYNEQFF.

The chain recombines TRBV7-6 with TRBJ1-2; 7 bases match TRBD1. Germline CDR1 and CDR2: SGHVS and FNYEAQ. The CDR3 is 15 residues long. J gave up 8 bases and V 2 bases, and 11 bases lay outside the gene matches. The CDR3 protein is CASSLSRQGRGGYTF. The CDR3 DNA follows: TGTGCCAGCAGCTTAAGCCGACAGGGCCGAGGGGGCTACACCTTC.

The chain is built from TRBV18 and TRBJ2-7; D is perhaps TRBD1 (6 bases). Germline V gene sequence: CDR1 KGHSH, CDR2 LQKENI. Trimming shortened V by 2 bases and J by 5 bases, and 16 bases separated the two germline ends. The CDR3 sequence is 15 residues long. The CDR3 region is CASSPGTSLINEQYF. CDR3 nucleotides: TGTGCCAGCTCACCAGGGACATCCCTTATCAACGAGCAGTACTTC.

The genes are TRBV19 and TRBJ2-3; 10 nucleotides align to TRBD2. Germline-derived CDR1 and CDR2 are LNHDA and SQIVND (reference sequence). The CDR3 spans 15 residues. V was pared by 6 bases and J by 6 bases, with 9 bases of the junction left unmatched. The CDR3: CASSQWSGGADTQYF. The CDR3 DNA is TGTGCCAGTAGCCAATGGAGCGGGGGGGCGGATACGCAGTATTTT. The complete variable domain, with remaining parts taken from reference TRBV19 and TRBJ2-3, reads DGGITQSPKYLFRKEGQNVTLSCEQNLNHDAMYWYRQDPGQGLRLIYYSQIVNDFQKGDIAEGYSVSREKKESFPLTVTSAQKNPTAFYLCASSQWSGGADTQYFGPGTRLTVL.

This chain joins TRBV23-1 and TRBJ2-1, with 7 bases lining up with TRBD1. TRBV23-1 is identified as an open reading frame with a role that is uncertain. This CDR3 region has 13 residues. V lost 4 bases and J lost 7; bases outside the gene matches: 4. Here the CDR3 reads CASSPTTGNEQFF. The CDR3 nucleotides are TGCGCCAGCAGTCCGACGACAGGGAATGAGCAGTTCTTC.

The J gene is TRBJ2-3, the V gene TRBV9, with 9 bases that match TRBD1. The germline CDR1 and CDR2 sequences are SGDLS and YYNGEE. The CDR3 extends over 16 amino acids. The V segment lost 3 bases and the J segment 4 bases; nucleotides outside the gene matches: 9. Written as DNA, the CDR3 is TGTGCCAGCAGCGAGCGGGACAGGGCAAAAGCAGATACGCAGTATTTT. Amino acids: CASSERDRAKADTQYF.

This clone was seen a single time. The V call is TRBV5-8, the J call TRBJ2-5; TRBD1 matches 9 bases. CDR3 length: 14 residues. The germline V gene encodes CDR1 SGHTS and CDR2 YDEGEE. V was pared by 2 bases and J by 4 bases, with 3 bases of the junction left unmatched. The CDR3 region has the DNA TGTGCCAGCAGCTTACGGACAGGGGCAGAGACCCAGTACTTC. Residues: CASSLRTGAETQYF.

CDR3 DNA sequence: TGTGCCAGTAGTATAGGGCCATATGGCTACACCTTC. Amino acid sequence: CASSIGPYGYTF. The chain recombines TRBV19 with TRBJ1-2, with D unclear. Per germline, CDR1 LNHDA and CDR2 SQIVND (reference sequence). With 1 base removed from V and 5 bases from J, the gap between germline ends came to 5 bases. The CDR3 covers 12 residues.